This TCR beta chain comes out of a study of STAT5B mutations in CD4+ large granular lymphocyte leukemia. The V gene end was trimmed by 3 bases and the J gene end by 0 bases; junction bases not matched to a gene: 3. Germline V CDR1 and CDR2: LNHDA, SQIVND (reference sequence). This CDR3 has 15 amino acids. Regarding this clone: The antigen is undetermined.

Study-wide findings and caveats: Patient CD4-sorted repertoires looked more clonal than healthy CD4+ repertoires, even without putative leukemic clones. 8/27 top patient clones versus 2/35 control clones were TRBV06-family.

The method was immunoSEQ multiplex PCR; TCRdb's version includes in-frame clones alone and lacks a portion of them. Seen here are over 25,000 clones, approximately 80% observed once, and the top ten hold roughly 4.4%. The chain carries TRBV19 and TRBJ2-7; 9 bases are a match to TRBD1. This sequence was found in a human donor in good health. Sequenced: CD4+ T cells from blood buffy coats. The CDR3 sequence is CASSILTGGSYEQYF. The CDR3 DNA reads as TGTGCCAGTAGTATTCTGACAGGGGGCTCCTACGAGCAGTACTTC.